Listed here are 21 T cell receptor beta chains from one sample, sequenced in a study of CD8+ T cells in alopecia areata. Reverse transcribed after extraction, RNA yielded cDNA as the sequencing template. Here immunoSEQ multiplex PCR was the method, and the copy in TCRdb shows in-frame clones only, minus some. The repertoire includes around 210,000 clones, roughly 64% of them detected once, and about 4.2% sits in the top ten. Noted treatment: oral pan-JAK inhibitor, 5-10 mg twice daily. This specimen consisted of CD4+ T cells sorted from blood, obtained at week 4, from a patient treated with tofacitinib. All receptors derive from a human donor with alopecia areata.

This clone came up once. The V and J genes are TRBV27 and TRBJ1-1; TRBD1 is a possible D gene (5 bases). Germline CDR1 MNHEY, CDR2 SMNVEV (reference sequence). The CDR3 length is 13 residues. Trimming pared 5 bases from V and 6 bases from J, leaving 13 bases between. The CDR3 DNA sequence: TGTGCCAGCAGTCGACCAGGGAGATCTGAAGCTTTCTTT. This sequence encodes CASSRPGRSEAFF.

The genes are TRBV29-1 and TRBJ2-3; D is undetermined. There are 11 residues in the CDR3. V lost 3 bases and J lost 2, with 3 bases in between. Per germline, CDR1 SQVTM and CDR2 ANQGSEA. The CDR3 DNA sequence: TGCAGCGTTGAGGCCACAGATACGCAGTATTTT. This sequence encodes CSVEATDTQYF.

This chain uses TRBV2 with TRBJ1-5, with 10 bases that match TRBD1. This CDR3 is built from 13 residues. CDR1 and CDR2 (germline): SNHLY, FYNNEI. V shed 6 bases and J 5 bases; nucleotides not matched to a gene: 1. The DNA for the CDR3 is TGTGCCAGCAGGACAGGGGGCTATCAGCCCCAGCATTTT. Translating gives CASRTGGYQPQHF.

The genes are TRBV30 and TRBJ1-1; 7 bases fit TRBD1. This CDR3 spans 13 amino acids. Germline V CDR1 and CDR2: GTSNPN, SVGIG (reference sequence). With 8 bases clipped from V and 6 bases from J, the junction kept 12 bases outside the gene matches. CDR3 residues: CAHGWTGLSEAFF. The CDR3 coding sequence is TGTGCCCACGGGTGGACAGGCCTCTCTGAAGCTTTCTTT.

The chain links TRBV29-1 to TRBJ2-7; TRBD1 matches at 7 bases. This CDR3 spans 13 amino acids. The germline V gene has CDR1 SQVTM and CDR2 ANQGSEA. The trim removed 3 bases at V and 6 bases at J, leaving 8 bases unmatched. CDR3 bases: TGCAGCGTTGACGGAACAGGGGCCGGCGAGCAGTACTTC. This gives the protein CSVDGTGAGEQYF.

There are a few counts of this clone. The genes are TRBV5-1 and TRBJ1-1, with TRBD1 as a possible D gene (5 bases). V gave up 0 bases and J gave up 10 bases, with 13 bases separating them. This CDR3 is built from 13 residues. Germline values: CDR1 SGHRS, CDR2 YFSETQ. CDR3 loop: CASSLAGDLGAFF. The DNA of the CDR3 is TGCGCCAGCAGCTTGGCGGGGGACCTCGGAGCTTTCTTT.

The chain is built from TRBV2 and TRBJ2-5, with 13 nucleotides matching TRBD2. CDR3 length: 14 residues. J was trimmed by 5 bases and V by 7 bases; bases with no gene match: 4. The germline V gene has CDR1 SNHLY and CDR2 FYNNEI. Here the CDR3 DNA reads TGTGCCAGCACCACTAGCGGGGGGGCGGAGACCCAGTACTTC. Encoded protein: CASTTSGGAETQYF.

The chain joins TRBV15 to TRBJ2-7; D is ambiguous. Germline V gene lookup returns CDR1 LNHNV and CDR2 YYDKDF (reference sequence). The CDR3 length is 11 residues. Trimming left V 1 base short and J 5 bases short, with 3 bases between. The DNA of the CDR3 is TGTGCCACCAGCAGAGGGGACGAGCAGTACTTC. It encodes CATSRGDEQYF.

This clone was detected only a few times. The chain employs TRBV4-1 and TRBJ2-5; D unresolved. Trimming removed 2 bases from V and 5 bases from J, with 9 bases in between. Germline CDR1 and CDR2: MGHRA and YSYEKL. The CDR3 is 13 residues long. CDR3 sequence: CASSQNMVETQYF. CDR3 nucleotide sequence: TGCGCCAGCAGCCAAAATATGGTGGAGACCCAGTACTTC.

This clone has just a few counts. The V and J genes are TRBV4-3 and TRBJ2-5; D not certain. Trimming took off 4 bases at V and 1 base at J, with 7 bases between the two ends. The CDR3 sequence is 13 residues long. Germline CDR1 LGHNA, CDR2 YSLEER. CDR3 sequence reads: CASSPGIQETQYF. The CDR3 DNA reads as TGCGCCAGCAGCCCCGGTATCCAAGAGACCCAGTACTTC.

This rearrangement joins TRBV30 to TRBJ1-1, with TRBD1 matching 8 bases. The V and J ends lost 1 base and 4 bases, in that order; junction bases with no gene match: 2. CDR3 length: 13 amino acids. Germline CDR1 and CDR2: GTSNPN and SVGIG (reference sequence). The CDR3 coding sequence is TGTGCCTGGAGTGCCAGGGGGCGCACTGAAGCTTTCTTT. Translation gives CAWSARGRTEAFF. The full variable domain, with the rest looked up from reference TRBV30 and TRBJ1-1, is SQTIHQWPATLVQPVGSPLSLECTVEGTSNPNLYWYRQAAGRGLQLLFYSVGIGQISSEVPQNLSASRPQDRQFILSSKKLLLSDSGFYLCAWSARGRTEAFFGQGTRLTVV.

For the CDR3, the DNA is TGTGCCTGGAATAGGGGGGGCGGTGGGGCCAACGTCCTGACTTTC. As protein: CAWNRGGGGANVLTF. V gene TRBV30 combines with J gene TRBJ2-6; tentatively, D is TRBD2 (7 bases). Trimming stripped 4 bases from V and 3 bases from J, with 13 bases between. The CDR3 consists of 15 residues. Germline CDR1 GTSNPN, CDR2 SVGIG (reference sequence).

The chain couples TRBV29-1 to TRBJ1-1; D call uncertain. This CDR3 has 13 residues. Germline V gene data show CDR1 as SQVTM and CDR2 as ANQGSEA. The germline V and J ends were trimmed by 5 bases and 4 bases, with 14 bases remaining between them. DNA of the CDR3: TGCAGCGTTAGACACGGTAAGGGCACTGAAGCTTTCTTT. Translated, it gives CSVRHGKGTEAFF. The variable domain in full, completed from reference TRBV29-1 and TRBJ1-1, reads SAVISQKPSRDICQRGTSLTIQCQVDSQVTMMFWYRQQPGQSLTLIATANQGSEATYESGFVIDKFPISRPNLTFSTLTVSNMSPEDSSIYLCSVRHGKGTEAFFGQGTRLTVV.

The genes are TRBV10-3 and TRBJ1-1; D gene ambiguous. The CDR3 is made up of 15 amino acids. Per germline, CDR1 ENHRY and CDR2 SYGVKD. The V and J ends lost 2 bases and 0 bases respectively, with 10 bases between them. CDR3 amino acids: CAISEGLVLNTEAFF. CDR3 coding DNA: TGTGCCATCAGTGAGGGTTTGGTTCTGAACACTGAAGCTTTCTTT.

The chain is built from TRBV6-5 and TRBJ2-2; TRBD2 might be the D (5 bases). Germline-derived CDR1 and CDR2 are MNHEY and SVGAGI. This CDR3 has 13 residues. The V end lost 5 bases, the J end lost 5 bases, and 9 bases lay between the germline ends. CDR3 sequence (DNA): TGTGCCAGCAGTGTCCCGGGAACCGGGGAGCTGTTTTTT. It encodes CASSVPGTGELFF.

The chain couples TRBV5-1 to TRBJ2-5; D gene ambiguous. Germline-derived CDR1 and CDR2 are SGHRS and YFSETQ. The V gene lost 4 bases and the J gene lost 5 bases, with 15 bases spanning the gap. This CDR3 has 14 amino acids. CDR3 coding DNA: TGCGCCAGCAGCCCCCTCGAGCCGACGGAGACCCAGTACTTC. Amino acids: CASSPLEPTETQYF.

The chain is built from TRBV18 and TRBJ1-5, with D tentatively TRBD1 (5 bases). The CDR3 is made up of 12 amino acids. Trimming took off 2 bases at V and 6 bases at J, with 5 bases between the two ends. Germline assignment: CDR1 KGHSH and CDR2 LQKENI. The CDR3 sequence is CASSPGTQPQHF. CDR3 bases: TGTGCCAGCTCACCAGGGACTCAGCCCCAGCATTTT. Looking up the rest from reference TRBV18 and TRBJ1-5 gives the full variable domain: NAGVMQNPRHLVRRRGQEARLRCSPMKGHSHVYWYRQLPEEGLKFMVYLQKENIIDESGMPKERFSAEFPKEGPSILRIQQVVRGDSAAYFCASSPGTQPQHFGDGTRLSIL.

This clone was seen ten or more times. The genes are TRBV7-9 and TRBJ2-3; a weak D match, TRBD2 (6 bases). V was pared by 2 bases and J by 2 bases, with 11 bases between. The length of the CDR3 is 15 residues. CDR1 and CDR2 from the germline V gene are SEHNR and FQNEAQ (reference sequence). The CDR3 reads CASSLLGTHTDTQYF. For the CDR3, the DNA is TGTGCCAGCAGCTTACTTGGGACTCACACAGATACGCAGTATTTT. Based on the CDR3 plus reference TRBV7-9 and TRBJ2-3, the full variable domain is DTGVSQNPRHKITKRGQNVTFRCDPISEHNRLYWYRQTLGQGPEFLTYFQNEAQLEKSRLLSDRFSAERPKGSFSTLEIQRTEQGDSAMYLCASSLLGTHTDTQYFGPGTRLTVL.

The chain joins TRBV7-2 to TRBJ2-3, with TRBD2 as a possible D gene (6 bases). V was clipped by 4 bases and J by 0 bases, with 11 bases between them. Germline assignment: CDR1 SGHTA and CDR2 FQGNSA. The CDR3 totals 15 residues. The CDR3 loop is CASSSRLGSTDTQYF. The CDR3 nucleotides read TGTGCCAGCAGCTCCCGACTAGGGAGCACAGATACGCAGTATTTT. The full variable domain, completed using reference TRBV7-2 and TRBJ2-3, is GAGVSQSPSNKVTEKGKDVELRCDPISGHTALYWYRQSLGQGLEFLIYFQGNSAPDKSGLPSDRFSAERTGGSVSTLTIQRTQQEDSAVYLCASSSRLGSTDTQYFGPGTRLTVL.

The V call is TRBV7-2, the J call TRBJ2-5; D unclear. Germline CDR1 is SGHTA and CDR2 is FQGNSA. The CDR3 is 11 amino acids. V was cut by 4 bases and J by 5 bases, with 5 bases left in between. The CDR3 loop reads CASSSSETQYF. In DNA, the CDR3 is TGTGCCAGCAGCTCCTCGGAGACCCAGTACTTC.

The chain couples TRBV29-1 to TRBJ1-3; D is undetermined. Germline values: CDR1 SQVTM, CDR2 ANQGSEA. The ends were cut back, 8 bases at V and 4 bases at J, with 9 bases in the middle. CDR3 length equals 11 residues. The CDR3, as DNA: TGCAGCTCGGCACTCGGAAACACCATATATTTT. As protein: CSSALGNTIYF.